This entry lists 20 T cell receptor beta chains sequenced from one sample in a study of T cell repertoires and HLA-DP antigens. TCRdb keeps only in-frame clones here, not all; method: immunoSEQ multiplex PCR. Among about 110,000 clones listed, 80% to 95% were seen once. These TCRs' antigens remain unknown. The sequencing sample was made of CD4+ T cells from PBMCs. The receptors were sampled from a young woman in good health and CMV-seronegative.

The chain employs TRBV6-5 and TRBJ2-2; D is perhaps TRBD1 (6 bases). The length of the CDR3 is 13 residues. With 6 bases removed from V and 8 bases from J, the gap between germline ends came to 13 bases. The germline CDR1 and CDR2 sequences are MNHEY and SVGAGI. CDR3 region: CASRPPGEGELFF. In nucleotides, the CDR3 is TGTGCCAGCAGACCGCCAGGGGAGGGGGAGCTGTTTTTT.

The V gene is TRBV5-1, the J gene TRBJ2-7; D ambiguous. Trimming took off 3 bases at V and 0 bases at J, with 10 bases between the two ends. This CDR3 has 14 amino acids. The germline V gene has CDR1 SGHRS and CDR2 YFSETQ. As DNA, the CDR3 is TGCGCCAGCAGCTATCAGGCGAGCTCCTACGAGCAGTACTTC. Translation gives CASSYQASSYEQYF.

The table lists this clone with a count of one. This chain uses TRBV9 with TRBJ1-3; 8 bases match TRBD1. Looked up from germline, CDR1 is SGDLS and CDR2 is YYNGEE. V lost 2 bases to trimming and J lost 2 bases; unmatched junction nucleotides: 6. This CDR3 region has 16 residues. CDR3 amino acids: CASSVADRVTGNTIYF. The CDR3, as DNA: TGTGCCAGCAGCGTGGCGGACAGGGTCACTGGAAACACCATATATTTT.

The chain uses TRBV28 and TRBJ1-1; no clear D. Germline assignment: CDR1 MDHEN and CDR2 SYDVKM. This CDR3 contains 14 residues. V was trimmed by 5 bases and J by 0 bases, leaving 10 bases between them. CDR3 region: CASSPPYMNTEAFF. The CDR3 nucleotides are TGTGCCAGCAGTCCCCCGTACATGAACACTGAAGCTTTCTTT. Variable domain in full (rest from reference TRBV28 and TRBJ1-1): DVKVTQSSRYLVKRTGEKVFLECVQDMDHENMFWYRQDPGLGLRLIYFSYDVKMKEKGDIPEGYSVSREKKERFSLILESASTNQTSMYLCASSPPYMNTEAFFGQGTRLTVV.

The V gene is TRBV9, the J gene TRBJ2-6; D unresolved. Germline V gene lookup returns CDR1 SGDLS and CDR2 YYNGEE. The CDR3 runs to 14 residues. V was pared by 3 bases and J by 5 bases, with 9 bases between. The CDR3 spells CASSDPNRANVLTF. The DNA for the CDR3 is TGTGCCAGCAGCGACCCCAATAGGGCCAACGTCCTGACTTTC.

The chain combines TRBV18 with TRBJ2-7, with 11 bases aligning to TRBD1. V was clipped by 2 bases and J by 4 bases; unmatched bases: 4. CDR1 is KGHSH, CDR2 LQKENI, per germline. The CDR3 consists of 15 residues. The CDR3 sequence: CASSPGTGGVYEQYF. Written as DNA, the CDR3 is TGTGCCAGCTCACCAGGGACAGGGGGAGTATACGAGCAGTACTTC.

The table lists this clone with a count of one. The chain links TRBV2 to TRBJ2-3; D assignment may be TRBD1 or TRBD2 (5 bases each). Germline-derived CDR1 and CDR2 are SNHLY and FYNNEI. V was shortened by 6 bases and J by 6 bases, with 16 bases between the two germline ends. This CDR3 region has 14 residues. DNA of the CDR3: TGTGCCAGCAGGGTGGCCAAACGGGGCGATACGCAGTATTTT. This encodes CASRVAKRGDTQYF.

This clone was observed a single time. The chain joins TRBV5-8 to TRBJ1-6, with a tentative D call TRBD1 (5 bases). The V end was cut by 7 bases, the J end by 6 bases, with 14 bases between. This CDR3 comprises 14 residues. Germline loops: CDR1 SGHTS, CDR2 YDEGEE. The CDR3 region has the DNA TGTGCCAGCGCAGGGTGGGGGAGTAATTCACCCCTCCACTTT. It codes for CASAGWGSNSPLHF.

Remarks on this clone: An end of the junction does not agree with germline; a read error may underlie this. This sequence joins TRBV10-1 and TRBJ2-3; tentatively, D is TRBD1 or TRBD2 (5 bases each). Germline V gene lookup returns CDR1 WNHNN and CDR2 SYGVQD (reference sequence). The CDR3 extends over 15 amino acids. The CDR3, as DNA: TGCACCAGCAGTGGGGGACGGAATGAGGTAGATACGCAGTATTTT. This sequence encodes CTSSGGRNEVDTQYF.

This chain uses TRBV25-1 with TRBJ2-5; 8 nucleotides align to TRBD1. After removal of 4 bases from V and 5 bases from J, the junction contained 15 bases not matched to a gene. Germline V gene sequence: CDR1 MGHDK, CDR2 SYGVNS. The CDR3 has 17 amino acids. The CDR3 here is CASSASQGAVGLETQYF. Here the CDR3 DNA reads TGTGCCAGCAGTGCGTCCCAGGGGGCGGTGGGTTTGGAGACCCAGTACTTC.

In DNA form, the CDR3 reads TGTGCCAGCAGGGCGTCCGGGCCAGGGACCAATGAGCAGTTCTTC. This sequence encodes CASRASGPGTNEQFF. The rearrangement uses TRBV6-5 and TRBJ2-1, with D perhaps given as TRBD1 or TRBD2 (5 bases each). Germline CDR1 MNHEY, CDR2 SVGAGI. Trimming removed 6 bases from V and 6 bases from J, with 18 bases in between. The CDR3 has 15 residues.

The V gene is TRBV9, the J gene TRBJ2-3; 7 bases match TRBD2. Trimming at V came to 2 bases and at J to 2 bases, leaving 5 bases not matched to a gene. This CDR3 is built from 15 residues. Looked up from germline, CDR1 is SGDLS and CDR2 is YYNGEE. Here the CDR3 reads CASSVTSVPTDTQYF. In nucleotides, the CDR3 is TGTGCCAGCAGCGTTACTAGCGTCCCCACAGATACGCAGTATTTT.

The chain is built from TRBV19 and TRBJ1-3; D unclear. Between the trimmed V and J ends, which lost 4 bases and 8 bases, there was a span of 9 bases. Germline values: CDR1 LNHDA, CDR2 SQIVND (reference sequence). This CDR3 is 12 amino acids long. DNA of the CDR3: TGTGCCAGTAGTACCCAATTGGACACCATATATTTT. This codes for CASSTQLDTIYF.

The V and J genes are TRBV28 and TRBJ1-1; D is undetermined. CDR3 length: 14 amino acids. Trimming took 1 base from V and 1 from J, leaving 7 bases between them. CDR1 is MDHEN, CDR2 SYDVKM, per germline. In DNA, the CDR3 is TGTGCCAGCAGTTTATCATGGGGGAACACTGAAGCTTTCTTT. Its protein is CASSLSWGNTEAFF. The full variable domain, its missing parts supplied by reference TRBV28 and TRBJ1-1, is DVKVTQSSRYLVKRTGEKVFLECVQDMDHENMFWYRQDPGLGLRLIYFSYDVKMKEKGDIPEGYSVSREKKERFSLILESASTNQTSMYLCASSLSWGNTEAFFGQGTRLTVV.

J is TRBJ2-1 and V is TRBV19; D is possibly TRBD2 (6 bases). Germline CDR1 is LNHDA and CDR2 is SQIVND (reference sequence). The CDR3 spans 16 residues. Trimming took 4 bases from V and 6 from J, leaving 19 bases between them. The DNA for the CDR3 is TGTGCCAGTAGTACAAACCGGGGGTGGGATTTCAATGAGCAGTTCTTC. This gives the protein CASSTNRGWDFNEQFF.

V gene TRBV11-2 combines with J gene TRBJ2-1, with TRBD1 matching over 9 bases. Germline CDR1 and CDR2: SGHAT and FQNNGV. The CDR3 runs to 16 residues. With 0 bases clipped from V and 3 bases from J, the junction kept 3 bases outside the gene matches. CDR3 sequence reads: CASSLDQGQGYNEQFF. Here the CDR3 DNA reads TGTGCCAGCAGCTTAGATCAGGGACAGGGCTACAATGAGCAGTTCTTC.

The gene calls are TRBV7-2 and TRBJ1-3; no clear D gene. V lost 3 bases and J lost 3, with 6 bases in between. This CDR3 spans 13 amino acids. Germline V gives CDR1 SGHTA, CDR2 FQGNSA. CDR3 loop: CASSFGGGNTIYF. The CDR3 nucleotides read TGTGCCAGCAGCTTTGGAGGTGGAAACACCATATATTTT.

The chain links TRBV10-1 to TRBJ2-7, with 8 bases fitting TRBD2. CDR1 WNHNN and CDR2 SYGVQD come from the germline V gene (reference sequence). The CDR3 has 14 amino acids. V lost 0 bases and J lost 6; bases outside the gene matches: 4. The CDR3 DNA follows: TGCGCCAGCAGTGAGTCGGGCGGGGGGAGCGAGCAGTACTTC. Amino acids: CASSESGGGSEQYF.

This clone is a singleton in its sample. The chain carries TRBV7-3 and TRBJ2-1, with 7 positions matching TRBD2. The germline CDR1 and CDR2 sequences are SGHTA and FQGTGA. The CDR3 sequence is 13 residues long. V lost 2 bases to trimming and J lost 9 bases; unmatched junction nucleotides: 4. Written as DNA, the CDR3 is TGTGCCAGCAGCTTAGGCAGGGAGGGTGAGCAGTTCTTC. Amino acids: CASSLGREGEQFF.

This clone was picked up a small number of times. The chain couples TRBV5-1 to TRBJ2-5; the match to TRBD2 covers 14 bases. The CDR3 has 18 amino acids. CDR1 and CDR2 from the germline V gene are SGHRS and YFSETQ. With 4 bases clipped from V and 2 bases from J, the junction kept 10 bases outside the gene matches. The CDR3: CASSPGLAGGFRQETQYF. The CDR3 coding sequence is TGCGCCAGCAGCCCTGGACTAGCGGGGGGATTTCGGCAAGAGACCCAGTACTTC.